Below are 8 T cell receptor beta chains sequenced from a single sample in a study of T cell responses to AZD1222 COVID-19 vaccine. Measured with immunoSEQ multiplex PCR; TCRdb has only the in-frame clones, and not every one. The repertoire holds 150,000 to 200,000 clones, just over 90% seen once, with about 3% in the top ten. The sequenced sample was peripheral blood, obtained on day 0 of AZD1222 vaccination. These receptors were taken from an adult in good health.

The chain is built from TRBV7-9 and TRBJ1-2; tentative D call: TRBD1 (5 bases). V was cut by 5 bases and J by 2 bases, with 21 bases left in between. This CDR3 contains 17 residues. From germline, CDR1 is SEHNR and CDR2 FQNEAQ (reference sequence). The CDR3 region has the DNA TGTGCCAGCAGCCCTCCTTTTCAGGGAGGGAACAACTATGGCTACACCTTC. It codes for CASSPPFQGGNNYGYTF.

In the case of this clone: One end of the junction fails to match germline, which may point to a read error. The chain is built from TRBV14 and TRBJ1-6, with D hard to call. The CDR3 is 14 amino acids. The V gene's germline CDR1 is SGHDN and CDR2 FVKESK. CDR3 sequence reads: CASSKETENSPLHF. The CDR3 DNA follows: TGTGCCAGCAGCAAAGAGACGGAGAATTCACCCCTCCACTTT.

This sequence joins TRBV9 and TRBJ2-2, with 12 positions matching TRBD2. This CDR3 comprises 16 residues. V was clipped by 4 bases and J by 4 bases; unmatched bases: 5. Looked up from germline, CDR1 is SGDLS and CDR2 is YYNGEE. CDR3 in DNA: TGTGCCAGCAGCTCTCGGACTAGCGGGATCACCGGGGAGCTGTTTTTT. Encoded protein: CASSSRTSGITGELFF.

The chain couples TRBV6-5 to TRBJ1-2, with 10 positions matching TRBD1. Germline assignment: CDR1 MNHEY and CDR2 SVGAGI. V lost 0 bases, J lost 6 bases, and 4 bases stayed unmatched. The CDR3 is 15 residues long. The CDR3 coding sequence is TGTGCCAGCAGTTACTCGGGGGGACAGGGGAATGGCTACACCTTC. Translation: CASSYSGGQGNGYTF.

The chain carries TRBV27 and TRBJ1-1; 8 bases line up with TRBD1. From germline, CDR1 is MNHEY and CDR2 SMNVEV (reference sequence). This CDR3 region has 14 residues. Unmatched junction bases numbered 8, after V lost 4 bases and J lost 7 bases. As DNA, the CDR3 is TGTGCCAGCAGTTCCTCCGGACAGGGTGGTGAAGCTTTCTTT. The encoded protein is CASSSSGQGGEAFF.

This clone was found once. The chain joins TRBV2 to TRBJ2-3; no clear D gene. V lost 6 bases and J lost 0, with 10 bases in between. Germline V gene data show CDR1 as SNHLY and CDR2 as FYNNEI. CDR3 length: 14 amino acids. The CDR3 here is CASSGRSSTDTQYF. The CDR3 DNA reads TGTGCCAGCAGCGGACGGTCTAGCACAGATACGCAGTATTTT.

This chain connects TRBV10-3 to TRBJ1-5; D perhaps matches TRBD1 (6 bases). The germline gives CDR1 ENHRY, CDR2 SYGVKD. The V end lost 9 bases, the J end lost 5 bases, and 14 bases lay between the germline ends. The CDR3 extends over 13 amino acids. For the CDR3, the DNA is TGTGCCATACAGGGCCAGTCTGATCAGCCCCAGCATTTT. Protein: CAIQGQSDQPQHF.

J is TRBJ2-5 and V is TRBV29-1; 11 bases align to TRBD1. V shed 7 bases, J shed 5 bases, and the junction held 6 bases outside the gene matches. The germline V gene encodes CDR1 SQVTM and CDR2 ANQGSEA. CDR3 length: 13 residues. This chain's CDR3 is CSGGQGAGETQYF. The CDR3 DNA sequence: TGCAGCGGTGGACAGGGGGCAGGGGAGACCCAGTACTTC.